The 30 T cell receptor beta chains below all came from one sample that was sequenced in a study of technical replicates of blood from a handful of donors. TCRdb keeps only in-frame clones here, not all; method: immunoSEQ multiplex PCR. The repertoire includes roughly 100,000 clones, 95% to 96% of them detected once, and 0.2% to 0.25% sits in the top ten. Source material: T cells isolated from PBMCs. Every receptor here comes from a human donor in good health.

The V call is TRBV6-5, the J call TRBJ1-2, with 11 positions matching TRBD1. The germline gives CDR1 MNHEY, CDR2 SVGAGI. The CDR3 totals 15 residues. The ends lost 0 bases at V and 6 bases at J; junction bases unmatched: 3. CDR3 residues: CASSYSRTGGDGYTF. CDR3 coding DNA: TGTGCCAGCAGTTACTCGAGGACAGGGGGCGATGGCTACACCTTC.

The genes are TRBV10-3 and TRBJ1-1; no clear D gene. V was clipped by 5 bases and J by 1 base, with 8 bases between them. CDR3 length: 13 amino acids. Germline lookup yields CDR1 ENHRY and CDR2 SYGVKD. As DNA, the CDR3 is TGTGCCATCAGTCCCTCCCCGAACACTGAAGCTTTCTTT. Protein sequence: CAISPSPNTEAFF.

The V and J genes are TRBV2 and TRBJ2-5; D is undetermined. CDR3 length equals 14 residues. Per the germline V gene, CDR1 is SNHLY and CDR2 is FYNNEI. Trimming cost V 5 bases and J 2 bases, with 12 bases left between them. CDR3 coding DNA: TGTGCCAGCAGTAAATTGACGGAGCAAGAGACCCAGTACTTC. This gives the protein CASSKLTEQETQYF.

The chain is built from TRBV18 and TRBJ2-2; D gene uncertain. Trimming took 6 bases from V and 1 from J, leaving 12 bases between them. This CDR3 is built from 15 residues. CDR1 KGHSH and CDR2 LQKENI come from the germline V gene. The CDR3 sequence is CASSGSVWNTGELFF. Written as DNA, the CDR3 is TGTGCCAGCTCCGGGTCAGTTTGGAACACCGGGGAGCTGTTTTTT.

V gene TRBV27 combines with J gene TRBJ2-6; D not certain. Trimming pared 5 bases from V and 1 base from J, leaving 6 bases between. The CDR3 is 14 residues long. The germline CDR1 and CDR2 sequences are MNHEY and SMNVEV (reference sequence). The CDR3 spells CASSITSGANVLTF. CDR3 nucleotide sequence: TGTGCCAGCAGTATTACTTCTGGGGCCAACGTCCTGACTTTC.

The V gene is TRBV10-1, the J gene TRBJ2-5; TRBD1 matches at 9 bases. CDR1 and CDR2 (germline): WNHNN, SYGVQD (reference sequence). This CDR3 is built from 14 residues. Germline trimming cut 3 bases from V and 5 bases from J; bases unmatched to any gene: 4. The CDR3 bases are TGCGCCAGCAGTGACCCCGGGACAGGGGAGACCCAGTACTTC. It encodes CASSDPGTGETQYF.

V usage is TRBV19 and J usage is TRBJ2-1; D is unresolved. V lost 3 bases and J 9 bases, leaving 12 bases between the germline ends. The CDR3 consists of 13 residues. Germline assignment: CDR1 LNHDA and CDR2 SQIVND (reference sequence). The CDR3 sequence: CASSMVDPGEQFF. The CDR3 coding sequence is TGTGCCAGTAGTATGGTCGATCCGGGTGAGCAGTTCTTC.

This sequence joins TRBV7-2 and TRBJ2-2; perhaps TRBD2 as D (6 bases). V was shortened by 5 bases and J by 5 bases, with 15 bases between the two germline ends. The germline gives CDR1 SGHTA, CDR2 FQGNSA. The CDR3 contains 15 residues. CDR3 region: CASSPDTGRTGELFF. The CDR3 region has the DNA TGTGCCAGCAGCCCGGACACTGGGAGGACCGGGGAGCTGTTTTTT.

This clone was picked up one time. The chain's CDR3 is CASSPGGTGRTEAFF. DNA for the CDR3: TGTGCCAGCAGTCCTGGGGGGACAGGGCGGACTGAAGCTTTCTTT. The rearrangement joins TRBV6-5 to TRBJ1-1; TRBD1 aligns across 9 bases. Germline CDR1 and CDR2: MNHEY and SVGAGI. There are 15 residues in the CDR3. The V segment lost 5 bases and the J segment 5 bases; nucleotides outside the gene matches: 9.

The chain is built from TRBV7-9 and TRBJ2-3; 10 bases align to TRBD2. The CDR3 contains 16 residues. CDR1 is SEHNR, CDR2 FQNEAQ, per germline (reference sequence). With 7 bases clipped from V and 1 base from J, the junction kept 8 bases outside the gene matches. The CDR3 nucleotides read TGTGCCAGCAACCTTAGCGGGAGGTTCCGCACAGATACGCAGTATTTT. As protein: CASNLSGRFRTDTQYF.

The J gene is TRBJ2-3, the V gene TRBV6-5, with a tentative D call TRBD1 (5 bases). V lost 4 bases and J 2 bases, leaving 16 bases between the germline ends. The germline V gene encodes CDR1 MNHEY and CDR2 SVGAGI. The CDR3 sequence is 16 residues long. The CDR3 coding sequence is TGTGCCAGCAGTTCTCCCTCAGGGTTTTCCACAGATACGCAGTATTTT. Its translation: CASSSPSGFSTDTQYF.

The CDR3 sequence is CASRLIGGTNQPQHF. CDR3 sequence (DNA): TGTGCCAGCAGATTAATCGGGGGAACCAATCAGCCCCAGCATTTT. The V gene is TRBV28, the J gene TRBJ1-5; D is possibly TRBD1 (5 bases). The germline V gene encodes CDR1 MDHEN and CDR2 SYDVKM. The CDR3 covers 15 residues. The V end lost 6 bases, the J end lost 3 bases, and 15 bases lay between the germline ends. The complete variable domain, with remaining parts taken from reference TRBV28 and TRBJ1-5, reads DVKVTQSSRYLVKRTGEKVFLECVQDMDHENMFWYRQDPGLGLRLIYFSYDVKMKEKGDIPEGYSVSREKKERFSLILESASTNQTSMYLCASRLIGGTNQPQHFGDGTRLSIL.

The chain uses TRBV27 and TRBJ2-2, with 8 bases fitting TRBD2. The V gene's germline CDR1 is MNHEY and CDR2 SMNVEV (reference sequence). The junction had 7 bases not matched to a gene; V was cut back by 7 bases and J by 0 bases. This CDR3 contains 16 residues. The CDR3 loop is CASNGAGVPNTGELFF. The CDR3, as DNA: TGTGCCAGCAATGGAGCGGGGGTTCCGAACACCGGGGAGCTGTTTTTT.

The rearrangement uses TRBV27 and TRBJ2-1; 9 nucleotides align to TRBD1. The CDR3 has 15 amino acids. Losses at the gene ends were 6 bases for V and 2 bases for J; bases not matched to a gene: 5. Per germline, CDR1 MNHEY and CDR2 SMNVEV (reference sequence). In DNA, the CDR3 is TGTGCCAGCAGACAGGGGGCCGGTACCTACAATGAGCAGTTCTTC. Its protein product is CASRQGAGTYNEQFF.

This clone was seen a few times. The chain is built from TRBV7-8 and TRBJ1-1, with D maybe TRBD1 (6 bases). Trimming took off 4 bases at V and 5 bases at J, with 14 bases between the two ends. This CDR3 comprises 14 residues. Per germline, CDR1 SGHVS and CDR2 FQNEAQ. In DNA, the CDR3 is TGTGCCAGCAGCTCCCACAGGGCAAGGACTGAAGCTTTCTTT. Its protein is CASSSHRARTEAFF.

The chain is built from TRBV5-1 and TRBJ2-2; D may be TRBD1 (6 bases). The V and J ends lost 1 base and 4 bases respectively, with 14 bases between them. This CDR3 has 16 amino acids. In germline, CDR1 is SGHRS, CDR2 YFSETQ. The DNA of the CDR3 is TGCGCCAGCAGCTTGCAAAGGACAGCAACCACCGGGGAGCTGTTTTTT. It specifies CASSLQRTATTGELFF. The full variable domain, rest sourced from reference TRBV5-1 and TRBJ2-2, is KAGVTQTPRYLIKTRGQQVTLSCSPISGHRSVSWYQQTPGQGLQFLFEYFSETQRNKGNFPGRFSGRQFSNSRSEMNVSTLELGDSALYLCASSLQRTATTGELFFGEGSRLTVL.

The rearrangement joins TRBV12-5 to TRBJ1-1; D is unresolved. V shed 1 base and J shed 1 base, with 7 bases lying between them. CDR3 size: 14 residues. The V gene's germline CDR1 is LGHNT and CDR2 FRNRAP. The CDR3: CASGLGEGNTEAFF. The CDR3 coding sequence is TGTGCTAGTGGTTTGGGGGAGGGGAACACTGAAGCTTTCTTT.

J is TRBJ1-4 and V is TRBV30, with TRBD1 as a possible D gene (5 bases). This CDR3 has 15 residues. V gave up 6 bases and J gave up 5 bases, with 19 bases separating them. Germline V gene data show CDR1 as GTSNPN and CDR2 as SVGIG (reference sequence). The CDR3 nucleotides are TGTGCCTGTCGATTTCGCGACAGAGGAAATGAAAAACTGTTTTTT. Its protein product is CACRFRDRGNEKLFF.

Here the CDR3 DNA reads TGTGCCAGCTCACCACCATTACAGGGTCCGGATGGCTACACCTTC. It codes for CASSPPLQGPDGYTF. The rearrangement uses TRBV18 and TRBJ1-2, with D possibly matching TRBD1 (6 bases). The CDR3 is 15 amino acids. The V and J ends lost 0 bases and 6 bases respectively, with 14 bases between them. CDR1 KGHSH and CDR2 LQKENI come from the germline V gene.

The chain employs TRBV10-1 and TRBJ1-1, with 10 bases matching TRBD1. This CDR3 has 17 residues. J gave up 10 bases and V 10 bases, and 24 bases lay outside the gene matches. Germline CDR1 reads WNHNN; CDR2 reads SYGVQD (reference sequence). CDR3 region: CAISTDRGSDQGLGAFF. CDR3 DNA sequence: TGCGCCATCTCCACGGACAGGGGGTCCGACCAGGGACTGGGAGCTTTCTTT.

This chain joins TRBV9 and TRBJ2-1, with a possible D match to TRBD2 (6 bases). There are 17 residues in the CDR3. Germline CDR1 is SGDLS and CDR2 is YYNGEE. V shed 0 bases and J shed 4 bases, with 17 bases lying between them. CDR3 coding DNA: TGTGCCAGCAGCGTAGGGGCGCGATCGGAGGGATACAATGAGCAGTTCTTC. It yields the protein CASSVGARSEGYNEQFF.

V and J are TRBV19 and TRBJ2-3; 7 positions agree with TRBD2. V trimming: 5 bases; J trimming: 2 bases; junction bases outside the gene matches: 7. CDR3 length: 15 residues. Germline loops: CDR1 LNHDA, CDR2 SQIVND (reference sequence). DNA for the CDR3: TGTGCCAGTAGTCTGAGCGGGGAGGTCACAGATACGCAGTATTTT. Protein product: CASSLSGEVTDTQYF.

The chain is built from TRBV12-2 and TRBJ1-2. TRBV12-2 is a recognized pseudogene. The CDR3 covers 11 residues. The CDR3, as DNA: TGTGCAAGTCGCCCCTCGCTAGACTACACCTTC. It encodes CASRPSLDYTF.

The CDR3 DNA sequence: TGTGCCAGCAGCTTCGCGGGACAGGGGCTCACTGAAGCTTTCTTT. This gives the protein CASSFAGQGLTEAFF. This chain connects TRBV5-4 to TRBJ1-1; TRBD1 matches at 10 bases. V was pared by 2 bases and J by 4 bases, with 5 bases of the junction left unmatched. The length of the CDR3 is 15 residues. Germline V gives CDR1 SGHNT, CDR2 YYREEE (reference sequence).

This clone was counted at least ten times. The rearrangement links TRBV6-5 to TRBJ1-4; maybe TRBD1 (5 bases). The ends were cut back, 5 bases at V and 11 bases at J, with 18 bases in the middle. The germline CDR1 and CDR2 sequences are MNHEY and SVGAGI. The CDR3 is 14 residues long. The CDR3 is CASSKQEGLLKLFF. Here the CDR3 DNA reads TGTGCCAGCAGTAAACAGGAGGGGCTTTTGAAACTGTTTTTT.

The chain employs TRBV7-9 and TRBJ2-5; TRBD2 might be the D (5 bases). Germline V CDR1 and CDR2: SEHNR, FQNEAQ (reference sequence). The CDR3 runs to 14 residues. The V end was cut by 3 bases, the J end by 3 bases, with 11 bases between. The CDR3 DNA follows: TGTGCCAGCAGCTTTGGACTCATAAAAGAGACCCAGTACTTC. Its translation is CASSFGLIKETQYF.

CDR3 region: CASRRITYRGSPPSTDTQYF. The CDR3 DNA sequence: TGCGCCAGCAGACGTATCACTTACAGGGGGTCACCACCTAGCACAGATACGCAGTATTTT. The chain has TRBV4-1 and TRBJ2-3; TRBD1 matches at 8 bases. This CDR3 is 20 amino acids long. From germline, CDR1 is MGHRA and CDR2 YSYEKL. Unmatched junction bases numbered 20, after V lost 6 bases and J lost 0 bases.

This rearrangement joins TRBV6-5 to TRBJ2-7; D is uncertain. Germline-derived CDR1 and CDR2 are MNHEY and SVGAGI. This CDR3 contains 11 residues. Trimming took off 7 bases at V and 4 bases at J, with 8 bases between the two ends. The CDR3 reads CASTLGYEQYF. DNA of the CDR3: TGTGCCAGCACCCTAGGATACGAGCAGTACTTC.

V usage is TRBV27 and J usage is TRBJ2-7; D is ambiguous. V lost 4 bases and J lost 5, with 6 bases in between. CDR1 is MNHEY, CDR2 SMNVEV, per germline (reference sequence). This CDR3 is built from 11 residues. The chain's CDR3 is CASSYLHEQYF. CDR3 bases: TGTGCCAGCAGTTATCTCCACGAGCAGTACTTC.

V gene TRBV28 combines with J gene TRBJ2-2; a weak D match, TRBD1 (5 bases). V lost 4 bases to trimming and J lost 1 base, with 16 bases between them. Germline V gene data show CDR1 as MDHEN and CDR2 as SYDVKM. The CDR3 length is 17 residues. The CDR3, as DNA: TGTGCCAGCAGTTATCCGACAGCCTCACTGAACACCGGGGAGCTGTTTTTT. Residues: CASSYPTASLNTGELFF.